The following is a TCR beta chain sequence with its context. What it recognizes is unknown. The data were taken from a study of T-cell memory formation after mild COVID-19. Notes on the study in general: Clones contracting over day 15 to 85 were CD4/CD8 balanced, with later expanders leaning CD4+. There was no confirmation that second-wave clones peaking on day 37 were SARS-CoV-2 specific.

TCRdb re-called the 5' RACE reads with MiXCR, one entry per CDR3 protein. Here the sample spans around 340,000 distinct CDR3 sequences, approximately 15% being singletons. The CDR3 is 15 amino acids. J lost 6 bases, V lost 5 bases, and 10 bases had no gene match. Germline CDR1 SEHNR, CDR2 FQNEAQ (reference sequence). The rearrangement links TRBV7-9 to TRBJ1-1, with TRBD1 identical over 9 bases. Sample: PBMCs or a T cell subset sorted from them (not recorded which). This clonotype was obtained from a man between 18 and 35 years old who had mild COVID-19 (a few samples of this study predate the infection). Cell type and time point are not known. CDR3 in amino acids: CASSLSRDRVSEAFF. CDR3 bases: TGTGCCAGCAGCCTATCCCGGGACAGGGTATCTGAAGCTTTCTTT.